This TCR beta chain was obtained from a study of control samples from healthy donors and cancer patients. Trimming removed 2 bases from V and 2 bases from J, with 13 bases in between. The germline gives CDR1 MNHEY, CDR2 SVGAGI. The CDR3 covers 15 residues. Assay: immunoSEQ multiplex PCR; the TCRdb copy retains only in-frame clones and omits some. Among about 160,000 clones listed, around 90% were seen once. The sample comprised blood. The chain carries TRBV6-5 and TRBJ2-7; D is unresolved. This receptor was taken from a man aged 30-40 years in good health. CDR3 region: CASSYGYNDPYEQYF. As DNA, the CDR3 is TGTGCCAGCAGTTACGGTTACAACGATCCCTACGAGCAGTACTTC.